The 29 T cell receptor beta chains below come from one sample, sequenced in a study of T cell responses to AZD1222 COVID-19 vaccine. Using immunoSEQ multiplex PCR, the repertoire was profiled, and TCRdb retains in-frame clones only, with some absent. Of 90,000 to 130,000 clones in the sample, 94% were seen once. This specimen was peripheral blood, taken 28 days after the second AZD1222 dose. Every receptor here comes from an adult who received the AZD1222 COVID-19 vaccine.

This chain links TRBV6-5 with TRBJ2-1, with D tentatively TRBD1 (6 bases). The CDR3 is 13 amino acids. Trimming stripped 6 bases from V and 2 bases from J, with 8 bases between. Germline V gene sequence: CDR1 MNHEY, CDR2 SVGAGI. CDR3 sequence (DNA): TGTGCCAGCAGACGGGACACCTACAATGAGCAGTTCTTC. It yields the protein CASRRDTYNEQFF.

J is TRBJ1-2 and V is TRBV9; D not certain. The V gene's germline CDR1 is SGDLS and CDR2 YYNGEE. Trimming cost V 0 bases and J 7 bases, with 7 bases left between them. The length of the CDR3 is 12 residues. The CDR3 sequence: CASSVAPFGYTF. As DNA, the CDR3 is TGTGCCAGCAGCGTAGCTCCATTTGGCTACACCTTC.

This clone has more than one count but fewer than ten. The V call is TRBV12-3 or TRBV12-4, the J call TRBJ2-7; 8 bases are a match to TRBD1. After removal of 5 bases from V and 9 bases from J, the junction contained 9 bases not matched to a gene. The CDR3 contains 13 residues. The DNA of the CDR3 is TGTGCCAGCAGTAGGACAGGGACCGGAGGGCAGTACTTC. It is translated as CASSRTGTGGQYF.

A few counts support this clone. This sequence joins TRBV7-9 and TRBJ1-1; no reliable D call. CDR3 length: 13 amino acids. The V gene lost 5 bases and the J gene lost 4 bases, with 11 bases spanning the gap. Germline CDR1 is SEHNR and CDR2 is FQNEAQ (reference sequence). The chain's CDR3 is CASSPGAGTEAFF. In nucleotides, the CDR3 is TGTGCCAGCAGCCCCGGTGCGGGCACTGAAGCTTTCTTT.

J is TRBJ2-2 and V is TRBV4-1; a weak D match, TRBD2 (6 bases). V dropped 3 bases and J dropped 1 base, with 21 bases sitting between them. The CDR3 extends over 19 amino acids. CDR1 is MGHRA, CDR2 YSYEKL, per germline. The CDR3 sequence: CASSHFSSGSSLNTGELFF. CDR3 DNA: TGCGCCAGCAGCCATTTTTCCTCCGGGAGTTCTTTGAACACCGGGGAGCTGTTTTTT.

J is TRBJ2-7 and V is TRBV5-1; a weak D match, TRBD1 (8 bases). V was cut by 0 bases and J by 2 bases, with 18 bases left in between. In germline, CDR1 is SGHRS, CDR2 YFSETQ. The CDR3 is 17 residues long. The CDR3 DNA reads TGCGCCAGCAGCTTGGCCGCCGGGGGGACAGGTGCCTACGAGCAGTACTTC. It specifies CASSLAAGGTGAYEQYF.

The chain is built from TRBV6-5 and TRBJ1-5; 7 positions agree with TRBD1. The CDR3 runs to 15 residues. From germline, CDR1 is MNHEY and CDR2 SVGAGI. J gave up 3 bases and V 5 bases, and 7 bases lay outside the gene matches. The CDR3 reads CASSREGALNQPQHF. The CDR3 DNA reads TGTGCCAGCAGTCGTGAGGGGGCCCTCAATCAGCCCCAGCATTTT.

This chain joins TRBV5-1 and TRBJ2-7, with a weak D call TRBD1 (5 bases). The CDR3 loop spans 13 amino acids. V gave up 5 bases and J gave up 5 bases, with 14 bases separating them. CDR1 is SGHRS and CDR2 is YFSETQ in the germline V gene. The CDR3 bases are TGCGCCAGCAGTTTCAGGGTACGGGACGAGCAGTACTTC. Protein sequence: CASSFRVRDEQYF.

The chain uses TRBV6-5 and TRBJ1-2; 7 bases agree with TRBD1. The J segment lost 6 bases and the V segment lost 5 bases, leaving 12 bases of the junction unmatched. The CDR3 sequence is 15 residues long. The V gene's germline CDR1 is MNHEY and CDR2 SVGAGI. The CDR3 is CASSLGQEGGHGYTF. As DNA, the CDR3 is TGTGCCAGCAGTCTCGGACAGGAGGGAGGGCATGGCTACACCTTC.

The rearrangement uses TRBV14 and TRBJ1-6; D call uncertain. V dropped 1 base and J dropped 2 bases, with 9 bases sitting between them. This CDR3 comprises 16 residues. From germline, CDR1 is SGHDN and CDR2 FVKESK. The CDR3 reads CASSQVAVPYNSPLHF. CDR3 nucleotides: TGTGCCAGCAGCCAAGTCGCGGTCCCCTATAATTCACCCCTCCACTTT.

This chain joins TRBV6-5 and TRBJ1-5; the D is unclear. In germline, CDR1 is MNHEY, CDR2 SVGAGI. V was shortened by 7 bases and J by 7 bases, with 8 bases between the two germline ends. The CDR3 runs to 11 residues. CDR3 sequence: CASNSKQPQHF. The CDR3 DNA reads TGTGCCAGCAACTCTAAACAGCCCCAGCATTTT.

The J gene is TRBJ1-2, the V gene TRBV3-1 (or the pseudogene TRBV3-2); 9 nucleotides line up with TRBD1. The CDR3 contains 13 residues. Germline CDR1 reads LGHDT; CDR2 reads YNNKEL (reference sequence). The ends lost 3 bases at V and 8 bases at J; junction bases unmatched: 4. In DNA form, the CDR3 reads TGTGCCAGCAGCCACGGACAGGGGTACGGCTACACCTTC. This codes for CASSHGQGYGYTF.

CDR3 nucleotides: TGTGCCAGTAGTATTAGGGGAGCGAGAGATACGCAGTATTTT. This gives the protein CASSIRGARDTQYF. The J gene is TRBJ2-3, the V gene TRBV19, with D perhaps being TRBD1 or TRBD2 (5 bases each). This CDR3 is built from 14 residues. The V gene's germline CDR1 is LNHDA and CDR2 SQIVND (reference sequence). Trimming left V 3 bases short and J 5 bases short, with 12 bases between.

The chain carries TRBV5-1 and TRBJ2-1; 11 nucleotides line up with TRBD2. Germline V gene data show CDR1 as SGHRS and CDR2 as YFSETQ. The CDR3 runs to 16 residues. V lost 0 bases to trimming and J lost 8 bases; unmatched junction nucleotides: 7. The CDR3 region has the DNA TGCGCCAGCAGCTTGGTAGCGGGAGGGCCTGGGGATGAGCAGTTCTTC. It specifies CASSLVAGGPGDEQFF.

V is TRBV6-2 or TRBV6-3 and J is TRBJ2-2, with 7 bases aligning to TRBD1. Per the germline V gene, CDR1 is MNHEY and CDR2 is SVGEGT. Trimming at V came to 2 bases and at J to 6 bases, leaving 9 bases not matched to a gene. The CDR3 extends over 16 amino acids. The CDR3 sequence: CASSYTKGAFAGELFF. As DNA, the CDR3 is TGTGCCAGCAGTTACACGAAGGGGGCTTTTGCCGGGGAGCTGTTTTTT.

This chain connects TRBV19 to TRBJ1-6; no firm D call. Trimming cost V 7 bases and J 10 bases, with 17 bases left between them. Germline lookup yields CDR1 LNHDA and CDR2 SQIVND (reference sequence). The CDR3 is made up of 14 amino acids. The DNA for the CDR3 is TGTGCCAGTACCTTGGCAGGAATTCTCTCACCCCTCCACTTT. This sequence encodes CASTLAGILSPLHF.

This clone was recorded a few times. The chain joins TRBV28 to TRBJ1-2; D gene unclear. V lost 11 bases, J lost 6 bases, and 16 bases lay in between. This CDR3 has 12 residues. The germline V gene has CDR1 MDHEN and CDR2 SYDVKM. This chain's CDR3 is CAGETGYDGYTF. In DNA form, the CDR3 reads TGTGCCGGAGAAACGGGGTATGATGGCTACACCTTC.

The rearrangement links TRBV5-1 to TRBJ2-2; TRBD2 aligns across 11 bases. Germline lookup yields CDR1 SGHRS and CDR2 YFSETQ. Losses at the gene ends were 5 bases for V and 5 bases for J; bases not matched to a gene: 2. The CDR3 sequence is 14 residues long. The CDR3 sequence: CASRGLAETGELFF. CDR3 nucleotides: TGCGCCAGCAGGGGACTAGCGGAAACCGGGGAGCTGTTTTTT. Combining the CDR3 with reference TRBV5-1 and TRBJ2-2 gives the whole variable domain KAGVTQTPRYLIKTRGQQVTLSCSPISGHRSVSWYQQTPGQGLQFLFEYFSETQRNKGNFPGRFSGRQFSNSRSEMNVSTLELGDSALYLCASRGLAETGELFFGEGSRLTVL.

The J gene is TRBJ2-1, the V gene TRBV12-5, with a tentative D call TRBD1 (6 bases). The germline CDR1 and CDR2 sequences are LGHNT and FRNRAP. This CDR3 is built from 13 residues. Trimming took 2 bases from V and 9 from J, leaving 11 bases between them. The CDR3 region is CASGLSGAGEQFF. The DNA for the CDR3 is TGTGCTAGTGGTTTGTCAGGGGCCGGTGAGCAGTTCTTC.

DNA for the CDR3: TGTGCCAGCAGCTTCGTAGGGGGAGGAACCGGGGAGCTGTTTTTT. Translating it yields CASSFVGGGTGELFF. The chain recombines TRBV7-8 with TRBJ2-2; D is perhaps TRBD1 or TRBD2 (6 bases each). This CDR3 spans 15 amino acids. Trimming cost V 3 bases and J 5 bases, with 13 bases left between them. Germline values: CDR1 SGHVS, CDR2 FQNEAQ.

This rearrangement joins TRBV2 to TRBJ2-7; 7 nucleotides align to TRBD1. The CDR3 runs 10 residues. Germline V gene data show CDR1 as SNHLY and CDR2 as FYNNEI. The V and J ends lost 10 bases and 5 bases, in that order; junction bases with no gene match: 2. Here the CDR3 reads CANTGDEQYF. The DNA for the CDR3 is TGTGCCAATACAGGGGACGAGCAGTACTTC.

The sample holds one count of this clone. The rearrangement uses TRBV27 and TRBJ1-5; a possible D gene is TRBD1 (5 bases). CDR1 and CDR2 (germline): MNHEY, SMNVEV (reference sequence). The V and J ends lost 6 bases and 4 bases respectively, with 16 bases between them. The length of the CDR3 is 15 residues. The CDR3 DNA reads TGTGCCAGCAGCCGGGACCGAGGGGAAAATCAGCCCCAGCATTTT. It translates to CASSRDRGENQPQHF.

The chain uses TRBV9 and TRBJ2-7, with D perhaps being TRBD1 or TRBD2 (5 bases each). Germline CDR1 SGDLS, CDR2 YYNGEE. Between the trimmed V and J ends, which lost 0 bases and 2 bases, there was a span of 15 bases. The CDR3 length is 16 residues. The CDR3 spells CASSVGAQGPPYEQYF. In nucleotides, the CDR3 is TGTGCCAGCAGCGTAGGTGCCCAGGGACCGCCCTACGAGCAGTACTTC.

The rearrangement links TRBV19 to TRBJ1-2; D remains unclear. In germline, CDR1 is LNHDA, CDR2 SQIVND (reference sequence). Trimming left V 5 bases short and J 2 bases short, with 15 bases between. The CDR3 has 15 amino acids. The CDR3 here is CASSRYGEKNYGYTF. As DNA, the CDR3 is TGTGCCAGTAGTCGGTACGGGGAGAAAAACTATGGCTACACCTTC.

The chain employs TRBV27 and TRBJ2-7, with a tentative D call TRBD1 (6 bases). The CDR3 is 12 amino acids. Germline CDR1 is MNHEY and CDR2 is SMNVEV (reference sequence). Trimming shortened V by 2 bases and J by 5 bases, and 7 bases separated the two germline ends. The CDR3 bases are TGTGCCAGCAGTTTAACAGGGAACGAGCAGTACTTC. Protein sequence: CASSLTGNEQYF.

The V call is TRBV3-1 (or the pseudogene TRBV3-2), the J call TRBJ1-1, with no clear D. Germline values: CDR1 LGHDT, CDR2 YNNKEL (reference sequence). V gave up 4 bases and J gave up 3 bases, with 12 bases separating them. This CDR3 contains 14 residues. CDR3 residues: CASSPWAVDTEAFF. The CDR3 DNA reads TGTGCCAGCAGCCCGTGGGCGGTGGACACTGAAGCTTTCTTT.

V usage is TRBV29-1 and J usage is TRBJ2-3; no clear D. Trimming stripped 3 bases from V and 2 bases from J, with 6 bases between. The CDR3 is made up of 12 amino acids. The germline CDR1 and CDR2 sequences are SQVTM and ANQGSEA. The CDR3, as DNA: TGCAGCGTTGACAGAATCACAGATACGCAGTATTTT. Translation: CSVDRITDTQYF.

This chain uses TRBV10-2 with TRBJ2-7, with 15 bases matching TRBD2. After removal of 8 bases from V and 5 bases from J, the junction contained 7 bases not matched to a gene. The CDR3 has 15 residues. CDR1 is WSHSY, CDR2 SAAADI, per germline. The DNA for the CDR3 is TGCGCCAGCGGGCCGGGGACTAGCGGGAGGAACGAGCAGTACTTC. Translation gives CASGPGTSGRNEQYF.

The rearrangement uses TRBV10-1 and TRBJ1-1, with 8 positions matching TRBD1. CDR3 length: 17 residues. Germline CDR1 reads WNHNN; CDR2 reads SYGVQD (reference sequence). V gave up 6 bases and J gave up 4 bases; unmatched junction bases: 16. The CDR3 loop reads CASSPGTGRPSGTEAFF. The CDR3 DNA is TGCGCCAGCAGCCCCGGGACAGGAAGGCCGTCGGGCACTGAAGCTTTCTTT.